This TCR beta chain was sequenced for a study of identical twins. The CDR3 contains 15 residues. From germline, CDR1 is MGHRA and CDR2 YSYEKL. V lost 3 bases to trimming and J lost 3 bases; unmatched junction nucleotides: 8. From the 5' RACE reads, TCRdb called clonotypes with MiXCR, one entry per CDR3 protein. The data contain 470,000 or so distinct CDR3 sequences, approximately 24% of them singletons. These data were also reused for a study on T cells expressing NK-cell markers. As reported in that work: Once again these clonotypes came out on top in the CD3+CD56-NKG2C+ fraction of four donors.

Sequenced material: CD4+ T cells sorted from blood. The chain has TRBV4-1 and TRBJ2-7, with 7 bases that match TRBD1. This clonotype originated in a woman younger than 35 in good health. The DNA of the CDR3 is TGCGCCAGCAGCCAGCACCTTGACAGGGTCTACGAGCAGTACTTC. Translation gives CASSQHLDRVYEQYF.